The clone carrying this T cell receptor beta chain was picked up many times. Time point meaning: patch test 3, about 24 weeks after DPC sensitization. Documented treatment: therapeutic diphenylcyclopropenone sensitization with weekly scalp DPC. The source of the sample is a study of human T cells and chemical hapten exposure. Background on the study: The sensitizing agent was 2% DPC, placed on approximately 2 cm by approximately 2 cm of upper inner arm skin.

From the RACE reads, TCRdb called clonotypes with MiXCR, one entry per CDR3 protein. Seen here are 25,000 to 35,000 distinct CDR3 sequences, 5.8% observed once, and the top ten hold 4.5% to 7%. The receptor was derived from a man aged 30 to 45 with alopecia areata. Some clones in this sample may be carry-over from other donors' samples. The source material was whole blood, sampled in connection with sensitization to the hapten diphenylcyclopropenone (DPC).

The CDR3 sequence is CASSRRQDTEAFF. Here the CDR3 DNA reads TGCGCCAGCAGCCGCCGACAGGACACTGAAGCTTTCTTT. The J gene is TRBJ1-1, the V gene TRBV4-3; weak D call: TRBD1 (6 bases). V shed 4 bases and J shed 3 bases, with 9 bases lying between them. The CDR3 totals 13 residues. CDR1 is LGHNA, CDR2 YSLEER, per germline.